The present TCR beta chain was sequenced within a study of technical replicates of blood from a handful of donors (dated by TCRdb to the late 2010s). The library was produced with the immunoSEQ multiplex PCR assay. TCRdb holds this immuneACCESS table with in-frame rearrangements only. Some clones are missing; in checked studies, unresolved V genes explain under half, and the rest has no known cause. The sample yields tens of thousands of clones; 80% to 95% were counted once. The ten largest clones take up 3.5% to 5% of the sample. Remarks on this clone: Its antigen remains undetermined. The record has no base qualities; no much larger clone is one base away.

Sequencing used PBMCs. This sequence originates from a human donor in good health. Some clones in this sample may be carry-over from other donors' samples.

The CDR3 in this case is CASSRRLGVNTGELFF. The bases are TGTGCCAGCAGCCGCAGACTAGGAGTTAACACCGGGGAGCTGTTTTTT. The chain employs TRBV11-3 and TRBJ2-2, with TRBD2 perhaps the D gene, on 6 matching bases. The CDR1 and CDR2 encoded by the germline V gene are SGHNT and YENEEA. The CDR3, from cysteine to phenylalanine, totals 16 residues. Only CDR3 DNA is held: 48 bases, read in frame from base 1. Between the V and J ends, shortened by 5 bases and 2 bases respectively, the junction contains 15 bases.